This T cell receptor (beta chain) was captured in a study of T-cell reconstitution after alpha-beta-depleted transplantation in children. Researchers prepared the TCRbeta library using unique molecular identifiers, the study reports. TCRdb reprocessed the PCR reads with MiXCR, giving one entry per CDR3 protein. The sample yields 350,000 to 500,000 distinct CDR3 sequences, about 45% seen once. After removal of 0 bases from V and 2 bases from J, the junction contained 10 bases not matched to a gene. The CDR3 length is 17 residues. Germline V lookup: CDR1 DFQATT, CDR2 SNEGSKA (reference sequence). The source of this sequence is a girl aged 2-10 years with aplastic anemia, due to receive a stem cell transplant. V gene TRBV20-1 combines with J gene TRBJ2-1; 7 nucleotides match TRBD1. The sequenced sample was PBMCs, obtained before TCRalphabeta/CD19-depleted stem cell transplant. The CDR3 region has the DNA TGCAGTGCTAGAGATCTCCAAGGGGGCCCCGCCTACAATGAGCAGTTCTTC. Its translation is CSARDLQGGPAYNEQFF.